A single sample gave rise to the 22 T cell receptor beta chains below, sequenced in a study of blood T cells in healthy people across ages. PCR was performed a second time for 7 to 11 cycles using a sample-barcoded 5' primer and a J-beta primer mix. TCRdb passed the 5' RACE reads through MiXCR, listing each CDR3 protein once. There are 1.5 million to 2 million distinct CDR3 sequences in the sample; 30% to 40% occur only once, and 11% lies in the top ten. The sample comprised blood. These receptors were obtained from a woman aged 25 to 39 in good health.

The V and J genes are TRBV10-1 and TRBJ2-7; D is perhaps TRBD1 or TRBD2 (5 bases each). The germline V and J ends were trimmed by 3 bases and 6 bases, with 18 bases remaining between them. Germline values: CDR1 WNHNN, CDR2 SYGVQD (reference sequence). This CDR3 has 15 amino acids. This CDR3 is CASSDTGTALSEQYF. The CDR3 coding sequence is TGCGCCAGCAGTGACACCGGGACGGCACTAAGCGAGCAGTACTTC.

This clonotype was observed at least ten times. V gene TRBV5-1 combines with J gene TRBJ2-5; 7 positions match TRBD2. Germline V gene data show CDR1 as SGHRS and CDR2 as YFSETQ. This CDR3 spans 14 amino acids. V gave up 4 bases and J gave up 3 bases; unmatched junction bases: 6. The CDR3 region is CASSGAGNEETQYF. As DNA, the CDR3 is TGCGCCAGCAGCGGAGCGGGGAACGAAGAGACCCAGTACTTC.

For this clonotype: A junction end diverges from the germline sequence, so it may reflect a read error. The V call is TRBV2, the J call TRBJ2-3; D is perhaps TRBD2 (5 bases). Germline-derived CDR1 and CDR2 are SNHLY and FYNNEI. The CDR3 length is 14 residues. The CDR3 is CASRPRASTDTRYF. In nucleotides, the CDR3 is TGTGCCAGCAGACCTAGAGCTAGCACAGATACGCGGTATTTT.

This chain joins TRBV13 and TRBJ2-3; D is unresolved. This CDR3 has 12 amino acids. Trimming shortened V by 2 bases and J by 9 bases, and 9 bases separated the two germline ends. Germline V gene data show CDR1 as PRHDT and CDR2 as FYEKMQ (reference sequence). This CDR3 is CASSLRRATQYF. CDR3 DNA: TGTGCCAGCAGCTTACGCCGGGCCACGCAGTATTTT.

This sequence joins TRBV27 and TRBJ1-6; 7 bases are shared with TRBD1. Germline V lookup: CDR1 MNHEY, CDR2 SMNVEV (reference sequence). This CDR3 has 15 residues. The V and J ends lost 5 bases and 6 bases, in that order; junction bases with no gene match: 7. CDR3 residues: CASSLTTGSNSPLHF. The CDR3 region has the DNA TGTGCCAGCAGTCTTACGACAGGGAGTAATTCACCCCTCCACTTT.

The V call is TRBV20-1, the J call TRBJ2-5; 7 positions agree with TRBD2. The V and J ends lost 2 bases and 2 bases, in that order; junction bases with no gene match: 17. Germline V gene sequence: CDR1 DFQATT, CDR2 SNEGSKA (reference sequence). The CDR3 spans 18 residues. The CDR3 spells CSARPGGGPNTLQETQYF. The CDR3 DNA is TGCAGTGCTAGACCTGGGGGGGGACCGAACACGTTACAAGAGACCCAGTACTTC.

The chain links TRBV20-1 to TRBJ2-7; 9 bases are shared with TRBD1. The V and J ends lost 2 bases and 5 bases, in that order; junction bases with no gene match: 7. The CDR3 contains 14 residues. Germline V gene data show CDR1 as DFQATT and CDR2 as SNEGSKA (reference sequence). CDR3 in amino acids: CSARPGQGAHEQYF. The CDR3 coding sequence is TGCAGTGCTAGACCGGGACAGGGAGCCCACGAGCAGTACTTC.

This clonotype was counted a few times. The chain employs TRBV7-9 and TRBJ2-6; D is ambiguous. V gave up 8 bases and J gave up 4 bases, with 9 bases separating them. Per the germline V gene, CDR1 is SEHNR and CDR2 is FQNEAQ (reference sequence). The CDR3 covers 13 residues. The CDR3, as DNA: TGTGCCAGCTATGGGCAAGGGGCCAACGTCCTGACTTTC. It codes for CASYGQGANVLTF.

The sample holds a few counts of this clonotype. The rearrangement links TRBV27 to TRBJ2-7; no clear D. V dropped 5 bases and J dropped 7 bases, with 15 bases sitting between them. This CDR3 has 13 residues. In germline, CDR1 is MNHEY, CDR2 SMNVEV (reference sequence). CDR3: CASSLLYLREQYF. The CDR3 DNA sequence: TGTGCCAGCAGTCTGCTATACCTACGGGAGCAGTACTTC.

The chain uses TRBV5-1 and TRBJ2-7, with TRBD1 matching over 7 bases. The CDR3 contains 17 residues. V shed 0 bases and J 1 base; nucleotides not matched to a gene: 10. Germline-derived CDR1 and CDR2 are SGHRS and YFSETQ. CDR3 sequence (DNA): TGCGCCAGCAGCTTGGGTCAGGGACAGCGAATTTCCTACGAGCAGTACTTC. It codes for CASSLGQGQRISYEQYF.

Only a few counts were recorded for this clonotype. V and J are TRBV15 and TRBJ2-6; D uncertain. Trimming stripped 0 bases from V and 2 bases from J, with 5 bases between. The V gene's germline CDR1 is LNHNV and CDR2 YYDKDF (reference sequence). The length of the CDR3 is 15 residues. The CDR3 DNA sequence: TGTGCCACCAGCAGAGAAGGGACTGGGGCCAACGTCCTGACTTTC. Its protein product is CATSREGTGANVLTF. Full variable domain (missing parts from reference TRBV15 and TRBJ2-6): DAMVIQNPRYQVTQFGKPVTLSCSQTLNHNVMYWYQQKSSQAPKLLFHYYDKDFNNEADTPDNFQSRRPNTSFCFLDIRSPGLGDTAMYLCATSREGTGANVLTFGAGSRLTVL.

V is TRBV28 and J is TRBJ2-5; D gene ambiguous. Germline lookup yields CDR1 MDHEN and CDR2 SYDVKM. Trimming left V 6 bases short and J 3 bases short, with 8 bases between. The CDR3 extends over 12 amino acids. The CDR3 DNA reads as TGTGCCAGCAGCAGTAATGAAGAGACCCAGTACTTC. It is translated as CASSSNEETQYF. The whole variable domain, remainder taken from reference TRBV28 and TRBJ2-5, is DVKVTQSSRYLVKRTGEKVFLECVQDMDHENMFWYRQDPGLGLRLIYFSYDVKMKEKGDIPEGYSVSREKKERFSLILESASTNQTSMYLCASSSNEETQYFGPGTRLLVL.

In DNA, the CDR3 is TGCGCCAGCAGGGCTAGCGGGAGACATACGCAGTATTTT. Its translation is CASRASGRHTQYF. This chain connects TRBV10-2 to TRBJ2-3; 10 bases fit TRBD2. CDR1 is WSHSY and CDR2 is SAAADI in the germline V gene. Losses at the gene ends were 6 bases for V and 7 bases for J; bases not matched to a gene: 4. This CDR3 region has 13 residues.

In nucleotides, the CDR3 is TGTGCCACCAGCACGTATCCGGGACTAGCGGGATTAAATGAGCAGTTCTTC. Its protein is CATSTYPGLAGLNEQFF. The chain couples TRBV15 to TRBJ2-1, with 13 bases aligning to TRBD2. Per germline, CDR1 LNHNV and CDR2 YYDKDF (reference sequence). V trimming: 4 bases; J trimming: 7 bases; junction bases outside the gene matches: 10. The CDR3 is 17 amino acids.

The table lists this clonotype with a few counts. This chain joins TRBV30 and TRBJ1-6; D gene ambiguous. The V gene lost 2 bases and the J gene lost 9 bases, with 8 bases spanning the gap. CDR1 GTSNPN and CDR2 SVGIG come from the germline V gene (reference sequence). The CDR3 spans 12 residues. The CDR3 sequence: CAWSPGLSPLHF. DNA for the CDR3: TGTGCCTGGAGTCCGGGCCTTTCACCCCTCCACTTT. Full variable domain (rest looked up from reference TRBV30 and TRBJ1-6): SQTIHQWPATLVQPVGSPLSLECTVEGTSNPNLYWYRQAAGRGLQLLFYSVGIGQISSEVPQNLSASRPQDRQFILSSKKLLLSDSGFYLCAWSPGLSPLHFGNGTRLTVT.

The J gene is TRBJ2-2, the V gene TRBV27; 11 positions agree with TRBD2. The trim removed 5 bases at V and 9 bases at J, leaving 17 bases unmatched. Germline lookup yields CDR1 MNHEY and CDR2 SMNVEV (reference sequence). The CDR3 spans 18 residues. The CDR3 DNA sequence: TGTGCCAGCAGTCCGACTTCGGGGGTAGCGGGAGGGCCCCGGGAGCTGTTTTTT. It is translated as CASSPTSGVAGGPRELFF.

This sequence joins TRBV27 and TRBJ2-1, with 7 bases aligning to TRBD2. TRBJ2-7 explains the end of the DNA better; the J call may be wrong. The germline V gene has CDR1 MNHEY and CDR2 SMNVEV (reference sequence). CDR3 length: 18 amino acids. The CDR3 sequence: CASSLKPYIWTRANEQYF. The CDR3 coding sequence is TGTGCCAGCAGTTTAAAACCCTATATCTGGACTAGGGCCAATGAGCAGTACTTC.

This clonotype was recorded at least ten times. J is TRBJ2-5 and V is TRBV10-3; 7 bases are a match to TRBD2. There are 15 residues in the CDR3. The germline V gene encodes CDR1 ENHRY and CDR2 SYGVKD. Trimming cost V 9 bases and J 1 base; bases outside gene matches: 11. CDR3 residues: CAIRDGAGAQETQYF. CDR3 sequence (DNA): TGTGCCATACGAGACGGGGCGGGAGCCCAAGAGACCCAGTACTTC.

This clonotype was observed a handful of times. The V gene is TRBV20-1, the J gene TRBJ1-2; D unresolved. Deletions cut 3 bases from V and 4 bases from J, with 15 bases between. CDR1 and CDR2 from the germline V gene are DFQATT and SNEGSKA (reference sequence). The CDR3 totals 14 residues. CDR3 protein: CSARPSTRGYGYTF. CDR3 sequence (DNA): TGCAGTGCTAGGCCCTCCACGCGGGGCTATGGCTACACCTTC.

This clonotype was observed a few times. The rearrangement joins TRBV24-1 to TRBJ2-1, with D unclear. V shed 0 bases and J shed 0 bases, with 8 bases lying between them. Looked up from germline, CDR1 is KGHDR and CDR2 is SFDVKD. The CDR3 sequence is 16 residues long. In DNA, the CDR3 is TGTGCCACCAGTGATTTGCCTCTCCCCTCCTACAATGAGCAGTTCTTC. It codes for CATSDLPLPSYNEQFF.

The rearrangement uses TRBV5-6 and TRBJ2-2; 7 bases are shared with TRBD2. CDR3 length: 15 amino acids. Germline lookup yields CDR1 SGHDT and CDR2 YYEEEE. Germline trimming cut 7 bases from V and 2 bases from J; bases unmatched to any gene: 8. In DNA form, the CDR3 reads TGTGCCAGCTACGACACGGGGGGAAACACCGGGGAGCTGTTTTTT. This gives the protein CASYDTGGNTGELFF.

This clonotype was counted between two and nine times. This chain links TRBV12-3 or TRBV12-4 with TRBJ1-2; 7 bases align to TRBD1. The CDR3 contains 14 residues. Trimming at V came to 5 bases and at J to 3 bases, leaving 6 bases not matched to a gene. CDR3 in amino acids: CASSPTGPHYGYTF. The CDR3 DNA is TGTGCCAGCAGTCCGACAGGGCCCCACTATGGCTACACCTTC.